Shown below are 16 T cell receptor beta chains from a single sample sequenced in a study of sequential checkpoint blockade in melanoma. Regarding treatment: randomized to nivolumab then ipilimumab (arm A) or the reverse (arm B). TCRdb keeps only in-frame clones here, not all; method: immunoSEQ multiplex PCR. The table includes about 17,000 clones, over 70% detected once. This material consisted of CD8+ T cells sorted from blood (inferred from file names), taken from a patient given nivolumab and ipilimumab in sequence. Receptors were obtained from a human donor with melanoma.

The V call is TRBV2, the J call TRBJ1-4; D remains unclear. This CDR3 comprises 17 residues. Germline CDR1 reads SNHLY; CDR2 reads FYNNEI. V was clipped by 0 bases and J by 6 bases, with 17 bases between them. The CDR3 nucleotides are TGTGCCAGCAGTGAAGCGGAAGTCCGCGAGGGTTATGAAAAACTGTTTTTT. Translating it yields CASSEAEVREGYEKLFF.

The rearrangement uses TRBV7-9 and TRBJ2-7; 8 bases are a match to TRBD2. Germline V CDR1 and CDR2: SEHNR, FQNEAQ (reference sequence). This CDR3 has 13 amino acids. J was trimmed by 2 bases and V by 5 bases; bases with no gene match: 2. Written as DNA, the CDR3 is TGTGCCAGCAGCGGACTAGCTACCTACGAGCAGTACTTC. It encodes CASSGLATYEQYF.

The chain combines TRBV7-9 with TRBJ2-5; 9 positions match TRBD2. The germline V gene has CDR1 SEHNR and CDR2 FQNEAQ (reference sequence). This CDR3 has 16 amino acids. V trimming: 1 base; J trimming: 11 bases; junction bases outside the gene matches: 14. The CDR3 protein is CASSLDLAGGPEEQYF. The CDR3 DNA reads TGTGCCAGCAGCTTAGATTTGGCGGGAGGGCCGGAAGAGCAGTACTTC.

The chain recombines TRBV7-2 with TRBJ2-7; 8 bases map to TRBD2. There are 18 residues in the CDR3. V lost 1 base and J lost 3; bases outside the gene matches: 14. Germline CDR1 SGHTA, CDR2 FQGNSA. The CDR3 DNA follows: TGTGCCAGCAGCTTAGGTCCTCCCATCAGGGGACTAGGCTACGAGCAGTACTTC. Its protein product is CASSLGPPIRGLGYEQYF.

The V gene is TRBV30, the J gene TRBJ2-7; D is possibly TRBD2 (6 bases). The germline V gene encodes CDR1 GTSNPN and CDR2 SVGIG (reference sequence). CDR3 length equals 12 residues. The V end lost 3 bases, the J end lost 6 bases, and 12 bases lay between the germline ends. CDR3 sequence: CAWRGSGAEQYF. Here the CDR3 DNA reads TGTGCCTGGAGGGGTAGCGGAGCCGAGCAGTACTTC.

This chain connects TRBV28 to TRBJ1-2; 8 bases line up with TRBD1. The CDR3 loop spans 15 amino acids. J was trimmed by 0 bases and V by 4 bases; bases with no gene match: 4. Germline CDR1 reads MDHEN; CDR2 reads SYDVKM. The CDR3 nucleotides are TGTGCCAGCAGTTCGAGGGACAGGCCTAACTATGGCTACACCTTC. Its translation: CASSSRDRPNYGYTF.

The V call is TRBV19, the J call TRBJ1-1; no firm D call. The CDR3 runs to 16 residues. Trimming pared 5 bases from V and 0 bases from J, leaving 16 bases between. Germline CDR1 LNHDA, CDR2 SQIVND (reference sequence). The CDR3 loop reads CASSSLEATMNTEAFF. CDR3 nucleotide sequence: TGTGCCAGTAGTTCGTTGGAGGCGACGATGAACACTGAAGCTTTCTTT.

This clone was picked up one time. The CDR3 sequence: CASSLPPPTGYGYTF. CDR3 in DNA: TGTGCCAGCAGCTTACCGCCTCCCACAGGGTATGGCTACACCTTC. This rearrangement joins TRBV7-9 to TRBJ1-2, with D possibly matching TRBD1 (6 bases). The CDR3 runs to 15 residues. Trimming took 2 bases from V and 5 from J, leaving 15 bases between them. From germline, CDR1 is SEHNR and CDR2 FQNEAQ (reference sequence).

V and J are TRBV7-6 and TRBJ1-3; TRBD1 is a possible D gene (5 bases). Trimming shortened V by 5 bases and J by 4 bases, and 15 bases separated the two germline ends. This CDR3 is built from 15 residues. The V gene's germline CDR1 is SGHVS and CDR2 FNYEAQ. CDR3 sequence: CASSQATDSGNTIYF. The CDR3 DNA reads as TGTGCCAGCAGCCAGGCGACAGATTCGGGAAACACCATATATTTT.

This chain joins TRBV27 and TRBJ1-3, with TRBD1 identical over 7 bases. Germline CDR1 and CDR2: MNHEY and SMNVEV (reference sequence). V was pared by 6 bases and J by 0 bases, with 5 bases of the junction left unmatched. The CDR3 is 15 residues long. The CDR3 bases are TGTGCCAGCAGGGACAGGATGACCTCTGGAAACACCATATATTTT. Protein: CASRDRMTSGNTIYF.

The chain carries TRBV6-6 and TRBJ1-4; D is undetermined. Trimming cost V 1 base and J 8 bases, with 14 bases left between them. CDR3 size: 15 residues. The germline gives CDR1 MNHNY, CDR2 SVGAGI (reference sequence). The CDR3 sequence is CASSYWEGLSEKLFF. Written as DNA, the CDR3 is TGTGCCAGCAGTTACTGGGAGGGCCTGTCAGAAAAACTGTTTTTT.

The chain uses TRBV2 and TRBJ1-2; D is perhaps TRBD1 (6 bases). Germline V gene data show CDR1 as SNHLY and CDR2 as FYNNEI. This CDR3 has 15 residues. The ends were cut back, 2 bases at V and 1 base at J, with 11 bases in the middle. CDR3 bases: TGTGCCAGCAGTGAACACAGGGAATATAACTATGGCTACACCTTC. Translated: CASSEHREYNYGYTF.

Here the CDR3 DNA reads TGTGCCAGCAGCTTAGGTGGGACAGATTTTGGAAACACCATATATTTT. Amino acid sequence: CASSLGGTDFGNTIYF. The rearrangement joins TRBV11-2 to TRBJ1-3; 7 bases are a match to TRBD1. The CDR3 sequence is 16 residues long. V lost 1 base, J lost 3 bases, and 6 bases stayed unmatched. Looked up from germline, CDR1 is SGHAT and CDR2 is FQNNGV.

As to this clone: Within the sample, other DNA sequences also encode this same CDR3. The rearrangement uses TRBV2 and TRBJ2-7; D uncertain. The germline V gene encodes CDR1 SNHLY and CDR2 FYNNEI. CDR3 length: 11 residues. With 8 bases removed from V and 4 bases from J, the gap between germline ends came to 9 bases. CDR3 DNA sequence: TGTGCCAGCCTAGGTGGTTACGAGCAGTACTTC. Amino acids: CASLGGYEQYF. Looking up the rest from reference TRBV2 and TRBJ2-7 gives the full variable domain: EPEVTQTPSHQVTQMGQEVILRCVPISNHLYFYWYRQILGQKVEFLVSFYNNEISEKSEIFDDQFSVERPDGSNFTLKIRSTKLEDSAMYFCASLGGYEQYFGPGTRLTVT.

This clone was detected only once. The rearrangement joins TRBV11-3 to TRBJ1-1; D might be TRBD1 (6 bases). The V end lost 5 bases, the J end lost 1 base, and 11 bases lay between the germline ends. The CDR3 loop spans 14 amino acids. The germline V gene encodes CDR1 SGHNT and CDR2 YENEEA. The CDR3 DNA reads TGTGCCAGCAGCGGAACAGGGCGGAACACTGAAGCTTTCTTT. Residues: CASSGTGRNTEAFF. The full variable domain, its missing parts supplied by reference TRBV11-3 and TRBJ1-1, is EAGVVQSPRYKIIEKKQPVAFWCNPISGHNTLYWYLQNLGQGPELLIRYENEEAVDDSQLPKDRFSAERLKGVDSTLKIQPAELGDSAVYLCASSGTGRNTEAFFGQGTRLTVV.

This clone came up once. This rearrangement joins TRBV5-6 to TRBJ1-5; D might be TRBD1 (6 bases). V shed 0 bases and J shed 2 bases, with 9 bases lying between them. The CDR3 contains 15 residues. CDR1 and CDR2 from the germline V gene are SGHDT and YYEEEE. CDR3 sequence reads: CASSLGAGGNQPQHF. The CDR3, as DNA: TGTGCCAGCAGCTTGGGGGCAGGGGGCAATCAGCCCCAGCATTTT.